The clone carrying this TCR beta chain was seen ten or more times. In the ophthalmopathy cohort, Clinical Activity Score was at least 3, NOSPECS grade at least 4, and duration under 3 months. Orbital computed tomography and thyroid ultrasound, together with serum TRAb and thyroxine and clinical symptoms, were used for diagnoses. This sample was included in a study of T cells in Graves' hyperthyroidism and ophthalmopathy. Study in general: Peripheral blood samples were taken at initial diagnosis, prior to any treatment.

RNA transcripts provided the source from which TCR beta CDR3 regions were amplified. A first-round RT-PCR of the TCR CDR3 used the HTBI primer set. Via MiXCR, TCRdb re-called the multiplex PCR reads, giving one row per CDR3 protein. The data show 600,000 or so distinct CDR3 sequences, over 12% seen once. The source is a woman aged 18-29 years with Graves' ophthalmopathy. The sample comprised blood.

CDR3 in DNA: TGTGCCAGCAGTCCCTTAACCTTGGGCTCCTACGAGCAGTACTTC. Translated: CASSPLTLGSYEQYF. This chain uses TRBV28 with TRBJ2-7; D uncertain. CDR3 length equals 15 residues. The germline V gene encodes CDR1 MDHEN and CDR2 SYDVKM. Trimming removed 5 bases from V and 0 bases from J, with 14 bases in between. Together with reference TRBV28 and TRBJ2-7, the CDR3 gives the full variable domain: DVKVTQSSRYLVKRTGEKVFLECVQDMDHENMFWYRQDPGLGLRLIYFSYDVKMKEKGDIPEGYSVSREKKERFSLILESASTNQTSMYLCASSPLTLGSYEQYFGPGTRLTVT.